Listed below are T cell receptor beta chains from one sample, sequenced in a study of blood T cells in healthy people across ages. TCRdb recomputed calls from the 5' RACE reads with MiXCR, one row per CDR3 protein. There are 800,000 or so distinct CDR3 sequences in the sample; around 25% occur only once, and roughly 3.5% lies in the top ten. The data also belong to a second study, concerning T cells of mothers and their children.

Sequenced material: blood. The origin of the receptors is a boy under 18 in good health. Both conserved end residues are part of each CDR3. D genes are given only for firm matches. Size values are once, few and many counts, or a class for expanded clones, and some rows have none.

d_call: -; v_call: TRBV4-3; clone_size: few; cdr3_aa: CASSQDPRGGYTF
d_call: -; v_call: TRBV27; clone_size: many; cdr3_aa: CASSLGAGGYNEQFF
d_call: TRBD2; v_call: TRBV20-1; clone_size: few; cdr3_aa: CSARDLAGGPSETQYF
d_call: -; v_call: TRBV10-3; clone_size: -; cdr3_aa: CAISESGGHGTEAFF
d_call: TRBD1; v_call: TRBV7-8; clone_size: -; cdr3_aa: CASSSWTGNQETQYF
d_call: -; v_call: TRBV11-2; clone_size: -; cdr3_aa: CASSLAPLTAQETQYF
d_call: -; v_call: TRBV10-1; clone_size: -; cdr3_aa: CASRNLQYEQYF
d_call: TRBD2; v_call: TRBV25-1; clone_size: -; cdr3_aa: CASSAGPGGAGGRTGELFF
d_call: -; v_call: TRBV19; clone_size: few; cdr3_aa: CASSISVDAKNIQYF
d_call: -; v_call: TRBV4-1; clone_size: -; cdr3_aa: CASSQAHTGSRETQYF
d_call: -; v_call: TRBV7-6; clone_size: -; cdr3_aa: CASSLDSGNSYNEQFF
d_call: TRBD1; v_call: TRBV4-1; clone_size: -; cdr3_aa: CASSGGTGVANTGELFF
d_call: -; v_call: TRBV19; clone_size: many; cdr3_aa: CASSRDTYNEQFF
d_call: TRBD2; v_call: TRBV7-3; clone_size: -; cdr3_aa: CASSHGLAGDETQYF
d_call: -; v_call: TRBV2; clone_size: few; cdr3_aa: CASSVDREFYEQYF
d_call: -; v_call: TRBV5-1; clone_size: few; cdr3_aa: CASSLSGQRNTGELFF
d_call: -; v_call: TRBV6-2/TRBV6-3; clone_size: -; cdr3_aa: CASSYSWPPNTEAFF
d_call: TRBD1; v_call: TRBV12-3/TRBV12-4; clone_size: once; cdr3_aa: CASRSSGTDMNTEAFF
d_call: -; v_call: TRBV6-1; clone_size: few; cdr3_aa: CASSEDRSFYEQYF
d_call: -; v_call: TRBV4-3; clone_size: few; cdr3_aa: CASSQDSRSSNQPQHF
d_call: TRBD1; v_call: TRBV29-1; clone_size: -; cdr3_aa: CSGRTGTGNPYEQYF
d_call: TRBD1; v_call: TRBV4-3; clone_size: -; cdr3_aa: CASSQVQGSYGYTF
d_call: -; v_call: TRBV27; clone_size: once; cdr3_aa: CASTSLQSTDTQYF
d_call: -; v_call: TRBV5-1; clone_size: -; cdr3_aa: CASSLAGGIEQYF
d_call: TRBD2; v_call: TRBV28; clone_size: few; cdr3_aa: CASSLCCGRWDNEQFF
d_call: -; v_call: TRBV20-1; clone_size: -; cdr3_aa: CSPPQAQNTEAFF
d_call: -; v_call: TRBV27; clone_size: few; cdr3_aa: CASSSRDKQNEAFF
d_call: TRBD1; v_call: TRBV5-4; clone_size: few; cdr3_aa: CASSPRTGKGDTQYF
d_call: -; v_call: TRBV6-2/TRBV6-3; clone_size: -; cdr3_aa: CASSYRPGADTEAFF
d_call: -; v_call: TRBV7-2; clone_size: few; cdr3_aa: CASSLFEPYSTDTQYF
d_call: -; v_call: TRBV28; clone_size: -; cdr3_aa: CASSLFSDSWGETQYF
d_call: TRBD1; v_call: TRBV6-5; clone_size: few; cdr3_aa: CASSYSTGTGGCGYTF
d_call: -; v_call: TRBV7-2; clone_size: few; cdr3_aa: CASSLATSTYNEQFF
d_call: -; v_call: TRBV7-2; clone_size: few; cdr3_aa: CASSRIKETQYF
d_call: -; v_call: TRBV7-8; clone_size: few; cdr3_aa: CASSLEPSSYTQYF
d_call: -; v_call: TRBV20-1; clone_size: few; cdr3_aa: CSARGGWGLGYTF
d_call: -; v_call: TRBV27; clone_size: -; cdr3_aa: CASSLDRNSGANVLTF
d_call: -; v_call: TRBV12-3/TRBV12-4; clone_size: -; cdr3_aa: CASLFTGELFF
d_call: -; v_call: TRBV6-2/TRBV6-3; clone_size: few; cdr3_aa: CASKEGHEKLFF
d_call: -; v_call: TRBV4-3; clone_size: few; cdr3_aa: CASSQEQGSPLHF
d_call: -; v_call: TRBV15; clone_size: -; cdr3_aa: CATSTHGITEAFF
d_call: -; v_call: TRBV6-5; clone_size: few; cdr3_aa: CASSYSSRMGSPTNEQYF
d_call: TRBD2; v_call: TRBV20-1; clone_size: few; cdr3_aa: CSARDPGTSRFDEQFF
d_call: -; v_call: TRBV2; clone_size: -; cdr3_aa: CASSVLGYFYGYTF
d_call: -; v_call: TRBV12-3/TRBV12-4; clone_size: few; cdr3_aa: CASGTGQPQHF
d_call: -; v_call: TRBV27; clone_size: few; cdr3_aa: CASSLSYGETQYF
d_call: -; v_call: TRBV12-3/TRBV12-4; clone_size: few; cdr3_aa: CASSLGIGTSSFQYF
d_call: -; v_call: TRBV20-1; clone_size: few; cdr3_aa: CSARHRVMKTQYF
d_call: TRBD2; v_call: TRBV4-3; clone_size: -; cdr3_aa: CAGSQVPSGASYEQYF
d_call: TRBD1; v_call: TRBV4-3; clone_size: few; cdr3_aa: CASSQDLTGGEKLFF
d_call: TRBD1; v_call: TRBV10-3; clone_size: -; cdr3_aa: CAISEWTGIQETRYF